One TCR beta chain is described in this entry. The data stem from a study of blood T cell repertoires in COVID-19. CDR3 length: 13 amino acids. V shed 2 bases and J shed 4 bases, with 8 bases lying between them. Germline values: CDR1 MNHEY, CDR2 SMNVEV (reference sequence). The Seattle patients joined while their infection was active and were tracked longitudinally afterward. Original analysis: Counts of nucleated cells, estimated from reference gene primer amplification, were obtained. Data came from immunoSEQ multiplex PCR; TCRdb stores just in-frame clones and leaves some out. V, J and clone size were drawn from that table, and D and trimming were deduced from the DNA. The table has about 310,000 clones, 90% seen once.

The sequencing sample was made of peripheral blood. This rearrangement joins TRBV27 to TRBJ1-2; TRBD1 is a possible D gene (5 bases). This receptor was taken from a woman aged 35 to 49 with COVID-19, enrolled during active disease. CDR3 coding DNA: TGTGCCAGCAGTTTAGGGGCGAGCTATGGCTACACCTTC. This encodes CASSLGASYGYTF.